A selection of T cell receptor beta chains follows, all from one sample in a study of CD8 T cells in ankylosing spondylitis. MiXCR was run by TCRdb on the 5' RACE reads, yielding one entry per CDR3 protein. The sample includes 700,000 or so distinct CDR3 sequences, 19% of them seen just once. Input material: blood, either unsorted or a sorted T cell fraction (not recorded which). These receptor sequences come from a male donor with ankylosing spondylitis. CDR3s include the opening cysteine and the closing phenylalanine or tryptophan. Fields, in order: V gene, J gene, clone size, D gene, CDR3 DNA, CDR3 protein. The D gene is left open where the match is weak. A row's size may be missing; if present it is once, few, many or a size class.

TRBV7-6	TRBJ2-2	many	NA	TGTGCCAGCAGCCTCAACCCTTCGGGAGACCCGGAGCTGTTTTTT	CASSLNPSGDPELFF
TRBV29-1	TRBJ2-3	NA	TRBD1	TGCAGCTCCGCGGGTGTGACAGGGTCGGCCCTACGCACAGATACGCAGTATTTT	CSSAGVTGSALRTDTQYF
TRBV6-5	TRBJ2-7	NA	NA	TGTGCCAGCAGTTACACCTTCTCACCGGGACTCCGAGACTACGAGCAGTACTTC	CASSYTFSPGLRDYEQYF
TRBV5-1	TRBJ2-7	few	TRBD2	TGCGCCAGCAGCACCGGACTAGCGGACTACGAGCAGTACTTC	CASSTGLADYEQYF
TRBV7-9	TRBJ2-4	few	NA	TGTGCCAGCAGCCTGAGGGAAAACATTCAGTACTTC	CASSLRENIQYF
TRBV5-6	TRBJ2-6	few	NA	TGTGCCAGCAGCGATGCGGGCTCTGGGGCCAACGTCCTGACTTTC	CASSDAGSGANVLTF
TRBV7-9	TRBJ2-3	few	NA	TGTGCCAGCAGCGTAGGGATTACGATAGGGGATACGCAGTATTTT	CASSVGITIGDTQYF
TRBV7-9	TRBJ2-1	few	TRBD2	TGTGCCAGCAGCCGTAGCGGGAGCCGCACCTACAATGAGCAGTTCTTC	CASSRSGSRTYNEQFF
TRBV3-1	TRBJ2-4	NA	NA	TGTGCCAGCAGCCAGGCAAGCTATCCCGGAAACATTCAGTACTTC	CASSQASYPGNIQYF
TRBV7-2	TRBJ1-1	few	NA	TGTGCCAGCAGCGGGGGGAGGGGCACTGAAGCTTTCTTT	CASSGGRGTEAFF
TRBV3-1	TRBJ2-1	NA	NA	TGTGCCAGCAGCTCTAGCGCCGGCCGGACAGGATACAATGAGCAGTTCTTC	CASSSSAGRTGYNEQFF
TRBV18	TRBJ2-7	NA	TRBD2	TGTGCCAGCTCACCAGCCAGCGGGGGTGTTAGCTACGAGCAGTACTTC	CASSPASGGVSYEQYF
TRBV5-1	TRBJ2-5	NA	TRBD1	TGCGCCAGCAGCAAACGACAGGGGCAGCGAGAGACCCAGTACTTC	CASSKRQGQRETQYF